The 27 T cell receptor beta chains below come from one sample, sequenced in a study of graft-versus-host responses after intestinal transplantation. Co-plated with approximately 200,000 CFSE-labeled responder cells were approximately 200,000 irradiated, violet-dye-labeled stimulator cells. Using immunoSEQ multiplex PCR, the repertoire was profiled, and TCRdb retains in-frame clones only, with some absent. The data contain about 22,000 clones, around 41% of them singletons. Sequencing used alloreactive CD8+ T cells from a mixed lymphocyte reaction culture, obtained before intestinal transplant. Specified subset: CFSE-low proliferating T cells sorted from roughly six-day pre-transplant mixed lymphocyte reaction (GvH or HvG direction). Source of these receptors: a human patient who received an intestinal transplant.

The chain links TRBV5-4 to TRBJ2-7, with 11 nucleotides matching TRBD1. The germline gives CDR1 SGHNT, CDR2 YYREEE (reference sequence). The junction had 16 bases not matched to a gene; V was cut back by 2 bases and J by 12 bases. The length of the CDR3 is 16 residues. CDR3 sequence (DNA): TGTGCCAGCAGCTTAGCCCTCCGTCCGGGACAGGGGGAGGTGTACTTC. Translating it yields CASSLALRPGQGEVYF.

The chain combines TRBV27 with TRBJ1-2, with no clear D. This CDR3 is 14 amino acids long. The germline CDR1 and CDR2 sequences are MNHEY and SMNVEV (reference sequence). V was cut by 6 bases and J by 4 bases, with 15 bases left in between. CDR3 nucleotides: TGTGCCAGCAGGGGCTTGGTCGGGAGCTATGGCTACACCTTC. This gives the protein CASRGLVGSYGYTF.

This clone was seen only a few times. The chain combines TRBV4-1 with TRBJ2-3; TRBD2 matches 7 bases. Germline trimming cut 1 base from V and 1 base from J; bases unmatched to any gene: 2. CDR1 is MGHRA and CDR2 is YSYEKL in the germline V gene. This CDR3 is built from 15 residues. CDR3: CASSQVLAGTDTQYF. The CDR3 region has the DNA TGCGCCAGCAGCCAAGTCCTAGCGGGCACAGATACGCAGTATTTT.

The chain recombines TRBV4-3 with TRBJ2-7; D perhaps matches TRBD2 (6 bases). CDR1 is LGHNA, CDR2 YSLEER, per germline. V was pared by 3 bases and J by 3 bases, with 15 bases between. This CDR3 contains 15 residues. The CDR3 nucleotides are TGCGCCAGCAGCCAGGGGCCGCGGGACGGCTACGAGCAGTACTTC. Its protein product is CASSQGPRDGYEQYF.

As for this clone: At the DNA level, this CDR3 is encoded by other sequences in the same sample as well. This chain's CDR3 is CASSLGQSTDTQYF. CDR3 nucleotide sequence: TGCGCCAGCAGCTTGGGACAGTCCACAGATACGCAGTATTTT. The V call is TRBV5-1, the J call TRBJ2-3; maybe TRBD1 (5 bases). This CDR3 is built from 14 residues. CDR1 is SGHRS and CDR2 is YFSETQ in the germline V gene. The ends were cut back, 0 bases at V and 2 bases at J, with 7 bases in the middle.

This rearrangement joins TRBV6-1 to TRBJ1-6, with D unclear. V was cut by 6 bases and J by 7 bases, with 16 bases left in between. The germline V gene has CDR1 MNHNS and CDR2 SASEGT. This CDR3 has 15 amino acids. The CDR3 DNA follows: TGTGCCAGCAGACCCCCAGGAGGGTGGAATTCACCCCTCCACTTT. Protein sequence: CASRPPGGWNSPLHF.

The V call is TRBV5-6, the J call TRBJ2-1; D unresolved. Trimming left V 0 bases short and J 16 bases short, with 14 bases between. The CDR3 is 12 amino acids. CDR1 is SGHDT, CDR2 YYEEEE, per germline. The CDR3 here is CASSLAGVPGFF. As DNA, the CDR3 is TGTGCCAGCAGCTTGGCAGGCGTCCCGGGTTTCTTC.

The chain couples TRBV19 to TRBJ2-1; the match to TRBD2 covers 8 bases. This CDR3 is built from 16 residues. Germline V gene data show CDR1 as LNHDA and CDR2 as SQIVND (reference sequence). Trimming at V came to 5 bases and at J to 7 bases, leaving 13 bases not matched to a gene. The CDR3 here is CASSLTGRVKGNEQFF. The CDR3 coding sequence is TGTGCCAGTAGTCTCACCGGGAGGGTAAAAGGGAATGAGCAGTTCTTC.

By proportion, this clone is medium-sized. The chain employs TRBV28 and TRBJ2-7, with 8 bases identical to TRBD1. J was trimmed by 5 bases and V by 2 bases; bases with no gene match: 5. Germline loops: CDR1 MDHEN, CDR2 SYDVKM. The CDR3 has 14 residues. CDR3 amino acids: CASSLAGGWNEQYF. Written as DNA, the CDR3 is TGTGCCAGCAGTTTAGCAGGGGGCTGGAACGAGCAGTACTTC.

CDR3: CASSYSTQGLNYGYTF. The CDR3, as DNA: TGTGCCAGCAGTTACTCGACGCAGGGGTTGAACTATGGCTACACCTTC. This chain joins TRBV6-5 and TRBJ1-2; the D gene is possibly TRBD1 (6 bases). Trimming took 0 bases from V and 2 from J, leaving 13 bases between them. This CDR3 region has 16 residues. Germline V lookup: CDR1 MNHEY, CDR2 SVGAGI.

This clone has a handful of counts. The chain has TRBV11-2 and TRBJ2-7, with 7 bases fitting TRBD1. Germline V gene sequence: CDR1 SGHAT, CDR2 FQNNGV. The CDR3 runs 16 residues. The J segment lost 2 bases and the V segment lost 5 bases, leaving 12 bases of the junction unmatched. The DNA for the CDR3 is TGTGCCAGCAGCCTAGCCCGACCAGGGGGACCCTACGAGCAGTACTTC. It yields the protein CASSLARPGGPYEQYF.

The rearrangement links TRBV18 to TRBJ1-1, with 11 positions matching TRBD1. The CDR3 loop spans 14 amino acids. Losses at the gene ends were 6 bases for V and 5 bases for J; bases not matched to a gene: 5. The germline CDR1 and CDR2 sequences are KGHSH and LQKENI. The CDR3 loop is CASSGTGGKTEAFF. For the CDR3, the DNA is TGTGCCAGCTCGGGGACAGGGGGTAAGACTGAAGCTTTCTTT.

By sample share, this clone is medium-sized. The J gene is TRBJ2-7, the V gene TRBV28; no clear D gene. Germline loops: CDR1 MDHEN, CDR2 SYDVKM. The CDR3 is 11 residues long. V was shortened by 4 bases and J by 3 bases, with 4 bases between the two germline ends. In nucleotides, the CDR3 is TGTGCCAGCAGTTCTTTCTACGAGCAGTACTTC. It is translated as CASSSFYEQYF.

The chain carries TRBV5-1 and TRBJ2-5; the match to TRBD1 covers 7 bases. Germline CDR1 reads SGHRS; CDR2 reads YFSETQ. V lost 1 base and J lost 2; bases outside the gene matches: 2. The CDR3 runs to 14 residues. Here the CDR3 DNA reads TGCGCCAGCAGCTTGTGGACAGGACAAGAGACCCAGTACTTC. Its protein is CASSLWTGQETQYF.

This clone was picked up many times. The chain uses TRBV6-1 and TRBJ1-1, with a tentative D call TRBD1 (6 bases). Germline V CDR1 and CDR2: MNHNS, SASEGT. The CDR3 length is 13 residues. V shed 5 bases and J shed 6 bases, with 13 bases lying between them. In nucleotides, the CDR3 is TGTGCCAGCAGTCCAGGGGTGACGGCTGAAGCTTTCTTT. It is translated as CASSPGVTAEAFF.

This clone was counted only a few times. This chain joins TRBV11-3 and TRBJ2-7; 9 nucleotides agree with TRBD1. Germline CDR1 and CDR2: SGHNT and YENEEA. V gave up 6 bases and J gave up 2 bases; unmatched junction bases: 5. The CDR3 consists of 14 residues. DNA of the CDR3: TGTGCCAGCAGTTCGGGGACAGGGACCTACGAGCAGTACTTC. Translation gives CASSSGTGTYEQYF.

The chain joins TRBV19 to TRBJ1-3; 7 nucleotides line up with TRBD1. Trimming removed 5 bases from V and 4 bases from J; junction bases left unmatched: 11. This CDR3 comprises 16 residues. CDR1 is LNHDA, CDR2 SQIVND, per germline (reference sequence). This CDR3 reads CASSSGTARYGNTIYF. DNA for the CDR3: TGTGCCAGTAGTTCCGGGACAGCGAGATACGGAAACACCATATATTTT.

This clone was counted between two and nine times. The chain is built from TRBV11-2 and TRBJ2-5; D gene uncertain. This CDR3 contains 13 residues. Trimming stripped 4 bases from V and 3 bases from J, with 9 bases between. Per germline, CDR1 SGHAT and CDR2 FQNNGV. This CDR3 is CASSWVWEETQYF. In nucleotides, the CDR3 is TGTGCCAGCAGCTGGGTTTGGGAAGAGACCCAGTACTTC.

The CDR3 region is CASSVGAPLETGELFF. The CDR3 nucleotides are TGTGCCAGCAGCGTAGGGGCACCCTTGGAGACCGGGGAGCTGTTTTTT. The chain employs TRBV9 and TRBJ2-2; no clear D. CDR1 SGDLS and CDR2 YYNGEE come from the germline V gene. V lost 0 bases to trimming and J lost 5 bases, with 14 bases between them. CDR3 length equals 16 residues.

This clone turned up a few times. The chain links TRBV6-5 to TRBJ2-7; D is perhaps TRBD2 (5 bases). The V gene lost 6 bases and the J gene lost 1 base, with 13 bases spanning the gap. The CDR3 contains 14 residues. In germline, CDR1 is MNHEY, CDR2 SVGAGI. The CDR3, as DNA: TGTGCCAGCAGCCTCGAGCGGCAATCCTACGAGCAGTACTTC. This gives the protein CASSLERQSYEQYF.

The chain joins TRBV7-9 to TRBJ1-5, with D possibly matching TRBD1 (6 bases). CDR1 is SEHNR, CDR2 FQNEAQ, per germline (reference sequence). V dropped 8 bases and J dropped 4 bases, with 12 bases sitting between them. This CDR3 spans 13 amino acids. The CDR3 region is CASRGAENQPQHF. As DNA, the CDR3 is TGTGCCAGCCGGGGGGCCGAAAATCAGCCCCAGCATTTT. Full variable domain (missing parts from reference TRBV7-9 and TRBJ1-5): DTGVSQNPRHKITKRGQNVTFRCDPISEHNRLYWYRQTLGQGPEFLTYFQNEAQLEKSRLLSDRFSAERPKGSFSTLEIQRTEQGDSAMYLCASRGAENQPQHFGDGTRLSIL.

The chain uses TRBV28 and TRBJ2-1, with a possible D match to TRBD2 (5 bases). Germline CDR1 is MDHEN and CDR2 is SYDVKM. This CDR3 has 17 residues. The V end was cut by 3 bases, the J end by 0 bases, with 15 bases between. CDR3 bases: TGTGCCAGCAGTTTCGGGATAGAATCAAGCTCCTACAATGAGCAGTTCTTC. Its translation: CASSFGIESSSYNEQFF.

This clone was detected a few times. J is TRBJ1-5 and V is TRBV4-2; 8 nucleotides match TRBD1. The germline gives CDR1 LGHNA, CDR2 YNFKEQ. There are 14 residues in the CDR3. V trimming: 4 bases; J trimming: 3 bases; junction bases outside the gene matches: 2. DNA of the CDR3: TGTGCCAGCAGCCTGACAGGGGTCAATCAGCCCCAGCATTTT. This translates into CASSLTGVNQPQHF.

This clone occurred a few times. This CDR3 reads CASQLAGGPPDTQYF. The CDR3 region has the DNA TGTGCCAGCCAACTAGCGGGAGGGCCGCCAGATACGCAGTATTTT. The chain carries TRBV27 and TRBJ2-3; 13 bases are shared with TRBD2. CDR3 length equals 15 residues. CDR1 and CDR2 (germline): MNHEY, SMNVEV (reference sequence). Losses at the gene ends were 8 bases for V and 4 bases for J; bases not matched to a gene: 6.

By frequency in the sample, this clone is medium-sized. V usage is TRBV5-1 and J usage is TRBJ2-7, with D perhaps TRBD2 (6 bases). Trimming removed 5 bases at V and 5 bases at J, with 17 bases between. The germline gives CDR1 SGHRS, CDR2 YFSETQ. The CDR3 spans 14 residues. The CDR3 DNA reads as TGCGCCAGCAGTGACCAGGGAGGCCCCAACGAGCAGTACTTC. Residues: CASSDQGGPNEQYF.

This clone counts as medium-sized. The chain uses TRBV6-5 and TRBJ2-1; D is perhaps TRBD2 (6 bases). The V end lost 2 bases, the J end lost 8 bases, and 10 bases lay between the germline ends. CDR3 length: 13 amino acids. CDR1 and CDR2 from the germline V gene are MNHEY and SVGAGI. CDR3 residues: CASSYPGRYEQFF. The CDR3 coding sequence is TGTGCCAGCAGTTACCCGGGGAGGTATGAGCAGTTCTTC.

With respect to this clone: This likely comes from a read error, as the CDR3 has no conserved phenylalanine or tryptophan at its end. No DNA is shown, since the ends of the CDR3 on it are uncertain; the CDR3 is the one TCRdb lists. This chain connects TRBV4-2 to TRBJ1-2; the D segment call TRBD1 is taken from the table without a DNA check. Ends included, the CDR3 has 12 residues. CDR1 and CDR2 from the germline V gene are LGHNA and YNFKEQ. The chain's CDR3 is CASSLRQGPPEV.